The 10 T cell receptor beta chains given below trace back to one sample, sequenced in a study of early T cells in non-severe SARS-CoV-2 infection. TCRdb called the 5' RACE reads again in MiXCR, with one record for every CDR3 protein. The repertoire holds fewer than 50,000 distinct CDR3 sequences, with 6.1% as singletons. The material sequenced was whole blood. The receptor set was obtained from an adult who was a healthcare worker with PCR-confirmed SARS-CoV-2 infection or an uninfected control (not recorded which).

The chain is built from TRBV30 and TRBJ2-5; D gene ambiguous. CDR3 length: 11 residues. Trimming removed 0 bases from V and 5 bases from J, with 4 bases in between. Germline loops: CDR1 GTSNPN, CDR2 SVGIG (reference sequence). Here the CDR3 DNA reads TGTGCCTGGAGTGTCGAGGAGACCCAGTACTTC. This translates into CAWSVEETQYF.

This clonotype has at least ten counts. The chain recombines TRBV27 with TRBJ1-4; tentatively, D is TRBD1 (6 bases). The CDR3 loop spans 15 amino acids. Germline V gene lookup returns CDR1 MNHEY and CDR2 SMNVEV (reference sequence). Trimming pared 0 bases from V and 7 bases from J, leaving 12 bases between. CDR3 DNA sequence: TGTGCCAGCAGTTTATCGCCGGGGGCTGCTGAAAAACTGTTTTTT. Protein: CASSLSPGAAEKLFF.

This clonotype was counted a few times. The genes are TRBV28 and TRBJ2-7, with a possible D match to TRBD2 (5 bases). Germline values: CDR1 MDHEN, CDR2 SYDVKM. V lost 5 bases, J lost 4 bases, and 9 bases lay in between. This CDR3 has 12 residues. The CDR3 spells CASSPDLYEQYF. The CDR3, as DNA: TGTGCCAGCAGTCCGGACTTATACGAGCAGTACTTC.

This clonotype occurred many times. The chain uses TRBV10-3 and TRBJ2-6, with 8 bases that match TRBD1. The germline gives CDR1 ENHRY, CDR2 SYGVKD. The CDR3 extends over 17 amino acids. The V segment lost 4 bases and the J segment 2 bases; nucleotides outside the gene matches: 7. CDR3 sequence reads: CAISAGTGKTGANVLTF. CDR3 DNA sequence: TGTGCCATCAGTGCTGGGACAGGAAAGACTGGGGCCAACGTCCTGACTTTC.

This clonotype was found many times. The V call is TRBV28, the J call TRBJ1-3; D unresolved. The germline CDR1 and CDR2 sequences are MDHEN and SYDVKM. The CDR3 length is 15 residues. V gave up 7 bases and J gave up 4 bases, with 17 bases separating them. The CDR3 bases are TGTGCCAGCACCTTGAACGGGCAGCGAGGAAACACCATATATTTT. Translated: CASTLNGQRGNTIYF. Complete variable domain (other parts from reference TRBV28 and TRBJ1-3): DVKVTQSSRYLVKRTGEKVFLECVQDMDHENMFWYRQDPGLGLRLIYFSYDVKMKEKGDIPEGYSVSREKKERFSLILESASTNQTSMYLCASTLNGQRGNTIYFGEGSWLTVV.

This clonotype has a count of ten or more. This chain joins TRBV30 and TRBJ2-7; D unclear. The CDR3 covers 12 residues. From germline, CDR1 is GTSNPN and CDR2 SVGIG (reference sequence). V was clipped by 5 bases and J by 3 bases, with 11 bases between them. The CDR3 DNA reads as TGTGCCTGGGCCACCAACTTCTACGAGCAGTACTTC. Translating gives CAWATNFYEQYF. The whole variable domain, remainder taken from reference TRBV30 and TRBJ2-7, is SQTIHQWPATLVQPVGSPLSLECTVEGTSNPNLYWYRQAAGRGLQLLFYSVGIGQISSEVPQNLSASRPQDRQFILSSKKLLLSDSGFYLCAWATNFYEQYFGPGTRLTVT.

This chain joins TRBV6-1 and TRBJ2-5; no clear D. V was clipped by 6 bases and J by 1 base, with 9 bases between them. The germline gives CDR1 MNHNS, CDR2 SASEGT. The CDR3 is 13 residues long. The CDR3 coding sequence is TGTGCCAGCAGGGCAACCCCCCAAGAGACCCAGTACTTC. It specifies CASRATPQETQYF.

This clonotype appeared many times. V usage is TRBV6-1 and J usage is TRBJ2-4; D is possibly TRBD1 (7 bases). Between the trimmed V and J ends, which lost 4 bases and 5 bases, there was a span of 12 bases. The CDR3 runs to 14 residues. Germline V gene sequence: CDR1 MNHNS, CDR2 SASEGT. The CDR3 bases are TGTGCCAGCAGTGGTCAGGGGGGCGAAAACATTCAGTACTTC. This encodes CASSGQGGENIQYF.

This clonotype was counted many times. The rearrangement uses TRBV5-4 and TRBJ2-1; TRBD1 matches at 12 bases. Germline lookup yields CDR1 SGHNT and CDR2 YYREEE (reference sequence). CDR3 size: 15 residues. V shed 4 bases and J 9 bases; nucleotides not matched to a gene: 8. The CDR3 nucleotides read TGTGCCAGCAGCCGGGGACAGGGGGCCTTCGGTGAGCAGTTCTTC. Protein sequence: CASSRGQGAFGEQFF.

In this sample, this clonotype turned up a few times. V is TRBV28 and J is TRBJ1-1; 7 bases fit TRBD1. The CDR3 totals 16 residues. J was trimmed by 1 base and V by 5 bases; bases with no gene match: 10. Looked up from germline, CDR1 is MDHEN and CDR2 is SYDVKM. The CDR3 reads CASSPRGTRENTEAFF. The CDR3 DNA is TGTGCCAGCAGTCCCAGGGGGACCAGAGAGAACACTGAAGCTTTCTTT.